Sequencing of this T cell receptor (beta chain) was carried out in a study of T cell clonality in common variable immunodeficiency. The length of the CDR3 is 16 residues. Trimming pared 6 bases from V and 0 bases from J, leaving 18 bases between. Germline-derived CDR1 and CDR2 are DFQATT and SNEGSKA (reference sequence). This clone was counted many times. The antigen is unknown. The DNA ends 3 residues before the CDR3 does, and the rest of the CDR3 is filled in from the germline J gene. Study conclusions and caveats: In common variable immunodeficiency, TCR beta chains reportedly carried fewer deletions and N-nucleotide insertions. Authors noted CVID clonality's cause needs subpopulation repertoire sequencing.

Method: immunoSEQ multiplex PCR; TCRdb's copy keeps in-frame clones and lacks some. The sample holds fewer than 35,000 clones, and no clone turns up only once. This rearrangement joins TRBV20-1 to TRBJ2-1; D might be TRBD1 (6 bases). This TCR was sampled from a human donor with common variable immunodeficiency. The sample taken for sequencing was peripheral blood mononuclear cells. The CDR3 protein is CSATTSQGVSYNEQFF. The part of the CDR3 DNA that was read is TGCAGTGCCACAACTTCACAGGGTGTCTCCTACAATGAG.